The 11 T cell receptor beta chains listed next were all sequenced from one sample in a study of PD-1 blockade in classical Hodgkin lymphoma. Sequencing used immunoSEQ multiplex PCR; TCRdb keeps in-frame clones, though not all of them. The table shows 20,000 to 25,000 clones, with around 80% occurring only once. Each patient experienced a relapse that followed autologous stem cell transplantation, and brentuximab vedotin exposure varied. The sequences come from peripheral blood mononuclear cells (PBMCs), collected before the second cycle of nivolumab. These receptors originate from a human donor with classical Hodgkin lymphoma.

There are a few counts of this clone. CDR3 loop: CASTFSGGHSPLHF. The CDR3 DNA sequence: TGTGCCAGCACCTTCTCGGGGGGCCATTCACCCCTCCACTTT. The chain employs TRBV25-1 and TRBJ1-6; possible D gene TRBD1, 6 bases. With 7 bases removed from V and 8 bases from J, the gap between germline ends came to 15 bases. The CDR3 is 14 amino acids. Germline assignment: CDR1 MGHDK and CDR2 SYGVNS.

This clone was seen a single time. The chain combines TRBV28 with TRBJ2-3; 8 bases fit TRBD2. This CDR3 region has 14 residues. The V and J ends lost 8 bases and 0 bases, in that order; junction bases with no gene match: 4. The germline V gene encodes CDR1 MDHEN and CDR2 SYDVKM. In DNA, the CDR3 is TGTGCCAGCGGTACGGGAGGGAGCACAGATACGCAGTATTTT. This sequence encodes CASGTGGSTDTQYF.

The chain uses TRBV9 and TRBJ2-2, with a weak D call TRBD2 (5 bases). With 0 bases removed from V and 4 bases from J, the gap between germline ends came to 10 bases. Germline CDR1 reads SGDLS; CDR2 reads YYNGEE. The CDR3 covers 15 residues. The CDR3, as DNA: TGTGCCAGCAGCGTAGCTGTGGGAGTCACCGGGGAGCTGTTTTTT. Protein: CASSVAVGVTGELFF.

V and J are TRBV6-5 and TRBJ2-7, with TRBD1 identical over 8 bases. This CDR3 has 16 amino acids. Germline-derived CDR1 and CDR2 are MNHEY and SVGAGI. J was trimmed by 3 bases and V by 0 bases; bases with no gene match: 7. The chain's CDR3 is CASSYSLGTGLYEQYF. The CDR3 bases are TGTGCCAGCAGTTACTCTCTCGGGACAGGTCTCTACGAGCAGTACTTC.

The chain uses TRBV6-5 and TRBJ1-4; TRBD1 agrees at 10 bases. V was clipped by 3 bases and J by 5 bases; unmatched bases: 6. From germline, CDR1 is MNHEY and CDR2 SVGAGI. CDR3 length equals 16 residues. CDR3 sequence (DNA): TGTGCCAGCAGTTATTCCGGGACAGGGGTGAATGAAAAACTGTTTTTT. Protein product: CASSYSGTGVNEKLFF.

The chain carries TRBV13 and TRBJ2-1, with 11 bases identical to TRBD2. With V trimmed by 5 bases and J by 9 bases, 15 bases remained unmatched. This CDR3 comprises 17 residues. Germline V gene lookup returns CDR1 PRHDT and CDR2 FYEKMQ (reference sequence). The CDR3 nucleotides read TGTGCCAGCAGCCAAATGGGATATAGCGGGAGGGCCAGTGAGCAGTTCTTC. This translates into CASSQMGYSGRASEQFF.

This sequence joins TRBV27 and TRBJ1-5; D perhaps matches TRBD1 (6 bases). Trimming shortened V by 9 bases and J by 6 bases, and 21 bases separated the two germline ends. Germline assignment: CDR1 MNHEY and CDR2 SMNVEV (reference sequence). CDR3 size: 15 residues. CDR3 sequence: CASSARTGLGQPQHF. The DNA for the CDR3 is TGTGCCAGTTCTGCCCGAACAGGGTTGGGTCAGCCCCAGCATTTT.

The CDR3 sequence is CASSDRGPRTQYF. The CDR3 nucleotides read TGTGCCAGCTCCGACAGGGGCCCCCGTACCCAGTACTTC. The rearrangement uses TRBV25-1 and TRBJ2-5, with 8 bases fitting TRBD1. The CDR3 runs to 13 residues. V dropped 8 bases and J dropped 8; count of bases not matched to a gene: 10. The V gene's germline CDR1 is MGHDK and CDR2 SYGVNS.

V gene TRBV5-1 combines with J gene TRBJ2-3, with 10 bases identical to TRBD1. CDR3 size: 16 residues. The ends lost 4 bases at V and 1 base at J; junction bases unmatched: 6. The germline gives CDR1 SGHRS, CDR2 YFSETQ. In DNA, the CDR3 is TGCGCCAGCAGCCCCCGGACAGGGGGGGGCACAGATACGCAGTATTTT. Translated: CASSPRTGGGTDTQYF.

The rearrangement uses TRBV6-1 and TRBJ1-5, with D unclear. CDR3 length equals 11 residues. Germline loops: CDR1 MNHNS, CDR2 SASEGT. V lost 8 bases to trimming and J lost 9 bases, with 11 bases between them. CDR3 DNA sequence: TGTGCCAGCGCACGGGGAGGGCCCCAGCATTTT. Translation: CASARGGPQHF.

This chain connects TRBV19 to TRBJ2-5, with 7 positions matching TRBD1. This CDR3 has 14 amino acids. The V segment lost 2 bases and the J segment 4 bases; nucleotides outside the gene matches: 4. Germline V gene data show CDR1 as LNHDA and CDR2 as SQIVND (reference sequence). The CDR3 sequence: CASSITGQIETQYF. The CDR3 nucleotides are TGTGCCAGTAGTATAACGGGACAGATAGAGACCCAGTACTTC.